This T cell receptor (beta chain) was captured in a study of T cells after yellow fever vaccination. Germline V lookup: CDR1 MNHEY, CDR2 SVGEGT. V lost 4 bases, J lost 3 bases, and 12 bases lay in between. The CDR3 covers 15 residues. Worth noting for this clonotype: The antigen is not known.

A universal primer site and UMIs were added as TCR cDNA was made by 5'RACE template switching. TCRdb re-derived calls from the 5' RACE reads in MiXCR, one entry per CDR3 protein. The data show a few hundred thousand distinct CDR3 sequences, 4.1% seen once. Regarding the study as a whole: The study re-detected most primary-vaccination clones after the booster (approximately 96% CD4, roughly 85% CD8). The CD4 compartment and the CD8 compartment contained a small share of clonotypes in common. Within FACS-sorted repertoires, abundant clonotypes contaminating from the bulk population could be present.

The receptor's source is a man between 18 and 29 years old who received the YFV17D yellow fever vaccine. The chain joins TRBV6-2 or TRBV6-3 to TRBJ2-2; D is perhaps TRBD2 (6 bases). Sequences were derived from PBMCs, sampled 5 days after the yellow fever booster vaccination. In DNA, the CDR3 is TGTGCCAGCAGTTTCCCCGGGGAGGACACCGGGGAGCTGTTTTTT. Translating it yields CASSFPGEDTGELFF.